The clone carrying this TCR beta chain was detected a few times. The sample belongs to a study of blood T cell repertoires in COVID-19. At the level of the study: The United States, Italy and Spain provided the acute and convalescent COVID-19 samples. Sources were T cells, B-cell-depleted T cells, or PBMCs; the material itself was cDNA or gDNA.

This CDR3 region has 14 residues. The ends lost 2 bases at V and 5 bases at J; junction bases unmatched: 4. Germline lookup yields CDR1 LGHDT and CDR2 YNNKEL (reference sequence). Original methodology: Using reference gene primer amplification, nucleated cell counts were estimated. Sequencing was performed with immunoSEQ multiplex PCR; in TCRdb, only in-frame clones are kept and a portion is missing. V and J calls and clone size are as listed in that table; D and trimming were resolved from the DNA. The sample lists 45,000 or so clones; roughly nine tenths were seen once. The sample comprised peripheral blood. The sequence came from a man aged 35 to 55 with active COVID-19. This sequence joins TRBV3-1 (or the pseudogene TRBV3-2) and TRBJ1-2, with 8 nucleotides matching TRBD1. CDR3 DNA: TGTGCCAGCAGCCAATTGGACAGGGCGTATGGCTACACCTTC. This codes for CASSQLDRAYGYTF.